A selection of T cell receptor beta chains follows, all from one sample in a study of T cell responses to AZD1222 COVID-19 vaccine. This table comes from immunoSEQ multiplex PCR, and its TCRdb copy is limited to in-frame clones, with some not included. The table includes about 120,000 clones, 80% to 95% detected once. Sequenced here: peripheral blood, sampled on day 0 of AZD1222 vaccination. Source of these receptors: an adult in good health. Each CDR3 is given with its conserved first and last residue. Fields, in order: D gene, J gene, clone size, V gene, CDR3 DNA, CDR3 protein. The D gene is left open where the match is weak. Not every row has a clone size; where given, it reads once, few, many or a size class.

TRBD1 TRBJ2-1 NA TRBV18 TGTGCCAGCTCACCGGCGTCGAGACAGGGCAATGAGCAGTTCTTC CASSPASRQGNEQFF
NA TRBJ2-5 NA TRBV19 TGTGCCAGTAGTAGGGGGGCCTGGGAGACCCAGTACTTC CASSRGAWETQYF
NA TRBJ2-3 NA TRBV30 TGTGCCTGGAGTGTGTCCAGCGGCACAGATACGCAGTATTTT CAWSVSSGTDTQYF
NA TRBJ1-2 NA TRBV18 TGTGCCAGCTCACTCTCTGCCCTCCCGTTGGAAGACTATGGCTACACCTTC CASSLSALPLEDYGYTF
NA TRBJ2-3 NA TRBV14 TGTGCCAGCAGCCAAGATAGGAATACGCAGTATTTT CASSQDRNTQYF
NA TRBJ2-5 NA TRBV27 TGTGCCAGCAGTTATTCAGGTTCTCAAGAGACCCAGTACTTC CASSYSGSQETQYF
TRBD1 TRBJ1-5 NA TRBV4-1 TGCGCCAGCAGCCAAAGGACAGGGGGTCAAATCAATCAGCCCCAGCATTTT CASSQRTGGQINQPQHF
NA TRBJ1-1 NA TRBV28 TGTGCCAGCAGTTTATTTAGGGCGAACACTGAAGCTTTCTTT CASSLFRANTEAFF
NA TRBJ1-2 few TRBV2 TGTGCCAGCCCGATGGCAAGCTTGGGCTACACCTTC CASPMASLGYTF
TRBD1 TRBJ1-1 NA TRBV30 TGTGCCTGGAGCCCACAGGGGGTTCACACTGAAGCTTTCTTT CAWSPQGVHTEAFF
NA TRBJ1-2 once TRBV5-6 TGTGCCAGCAGCCTGCTCGGGGCGGGCAGCTATGGCTACACCTTC CASSLLGAGSYGYTF
NA TRBJ1-3 NA TRBV7-2 TGTGCCAGCAGCCAATCTGCCGGGAATCGAAACACCATATATTTT CASSQSAGNRNTIYF
NA TRBJ2-4 NA TRBV3-1/TRBV3-2 TGTGCCAGCAGCCCCCCGGCCGGGCGGGGACGCATTCAGTACTTC CASSPPAGRGRIQYF
NA TRBJ1-3 NA TRBV2 TGTGCCAGCATCTTTAGTCGAGGAAACACCATATATTTT CASIFSRGNTIYF
NA TRBJ1-5 NA TRBV5-1 TGCGCCAGCAGCTTGCAGGGTAATAGCAATCAGCCCCAGCATTTT CASSLQGNSNQPQHF
TRBD2 TRBJ2-3 NA TRBV5-6 TGTGCCAGCAGCCTAGGATCGATAGCGGGGTGGGCAGATACGCAGTATTTT CASSLGSIAGWADTQYF
TRBD1 TRBJ2-7 NA TRBV9 TGTGCCAGCAGCCCCCTACAGGGACAGGGCCCCATCGAGCAGTACTTC CASSPLQGQGPIEQYF
NA TRBJ2-3 once TRBV5-1 TGCGCCAGCACCTTGGGGGTTAGCACAGATACGCAGTATTTT CASTLGVSTDTQYF
TRBD2 TRBJ2-1 NA TRBV7-9 TGTGCCAGCAGCTCAGGTGTCGGGGGGGCTGCGTTCTTC CASSSGVGGAAFF
NA TRBJ1-2 NA TRBV30 TGTGCCTGGACTACGGAGCCCGACTATGGCTACACCTTC CAWTTEPDYGYTF
NA TRBJ2-5 once TRBV27 TGTGCCAGCAGTTTATCAAGGCAGCCGCGAGAGACCCAGTACTTC CASSLSRQPRETQYF
NA TRBJ1-1 NA TRBV28 TGTGCCAGCAGACACTCACGGGTTTACACTGAAGCTTTCTTT CASRHSRVYTEAFF
NA TRBJ1-3 few TRBV6-5 TGTGCCACCTATTCAGGGCCTGGAAACACCATATATTTT CATYSGPGNTIYF
NA TRBJ1-1 once TRBV7-9 TGTGCCAGCAGCTTAGCGCAGGGAGGGGGGAACACTGAAGCTTTCTTT CASSLAQGGGNTEAFF
NA TRBJ1-6 NA TRBV19 TGTGCCAGTAGTTTCGCCCAGGGAGGGAATAATTCACCCCTCCACTTT CASSFAQGGNNSPLHF
TRBD1 TRBJ2-1 NA TRBV3-1/TRBV3-2 TGTGCCAGCAGCCAAGACGAGACAGGGCCCGTTTACAATGAGCAGTTCTTC CASSQDETGPVYNEQFF
NA TRBJ1-2 NA TRBV4-3 TGCGCCAGCAGCCAGGGGCTGGGAGACAGTACTTATGGCTACACCTTC CASSQGLGDSTYGYTF
TRBD1 TRBJ1-1 NA TRBV19 TGTGCCAGTAGTATCCGAGGGGGCCCGGGCACTGAAGCTTTCTTT CASSIRGGPGTEAFF
NA TRBJ1-5 NA TRBV20-1 TGCAGTGCTAGTCAGCCGGGGCTTAATCAGCCCCAGCATTTT CSASQPGLNQPQHF
TRBD1 TRBJ2-7 NA TRBV9 TGTGCCAGCAGCGCTGGACAGGGCAATTACGAGCAGTACTTC CASSAGQGNYEQYF
NA TRBJ1-4 NA TRBV18 TGTGCCAGCTCCCTAGGACTGGTTGAAAAACTGTTTTTT CASSLGLVEKLFF
TRBD1 TRBJ1-2 once TRBV5-1 TGCGCCAGCAGCCCAGGACAGGGGGGCTATGGCTACACCTTC CASSPGQGGYGYTF
TRBD1 TRBJ2-6 NA TRBV25-1 TGTGCCACTAGGACAGGGTTGCCCCCTGGGGCCAACGTCCTGACTTTC CATRTGLPPGANVLTF
NA TRBJ2-7 NA TRBV18 TGTGCCAGCTCACCCGGCAGCGCATCCTACGAGCAGTACTTC CASSPGSASYEQYF
NA TRBJ2-3 NA TRBV3-1/TRBV3-2 TGTGCCAGCAGCCAAGATCGGGCCGTCCAGCTGGGCACAGATACGCAGTATTTT CASSQDRAVQLGTDTQYF
NA TRBJ2-6 NA TRBV5-4 TGTGCCAGCAGCTTGGGCAGCCGAGTTTCCTCTGGGGCCAACGTCCTGACTTTC CASSLGSRVSSGANVLTF
TRBD1 TRBJ2-3 NA TRBV9 TGTGCCAGCACCCGTCCCGGGACAGGGACCAAATGCACAGATACGCAGTATTTT CASTRPGTGTKCTDTQYF
NA TRBJ2-2 NA TRBV29-1 TGCAGCGTTAGGCAGGGAGGTGCCGGGGAGCTGTTTTTT CSVRQGGAGELFF
NA TRBJ2-3 NA TRBV9 TGTGCCAGCAGCCCAAGGTCCTTCCCCGCAGATACGCAGTATTTT CASSPRSFPADTQYF
TRBD1 TRBJ2-7 NA TRBV30 TGTGCCTGGACGGACAGGGACGGGTACGAGCAGTACTTC CAWTDRDGYEQYF
NA TRBJ2-7 NA TRBV10-3 TGTGCCATCAGTGATTTTGGAAGCTCCTACGAGCAGTACTTC CAISDFGSSYEQYF
NA TRBJ2-5 NA TRBV7-3 TGTGCCAGCAGCTTTGGAACGGGCGGGACCCAGTACTTC CASSFGTGGTQYF
NA TRBJ1-6 NA TRBV28 TGTGCCAGCAGACCACAAGTGACAATCGCTGGTTCACCCCTCCACTTT CASRPQVTIAGSPLHF
TRBD1 TRBJ1-1 NA TRBV18 TGTGCCAGCTCACCGGCGGGACAGCTAGTGAACACTGAAGCTTTCTTT CASSPAGQLVNTEAFF
TRBD2 TRBJ2-5 NA TRBV30 TGTGCCTGGCTGGGACTAGCCGGAGAGACCCAGTACTTC CAWLGLAGETQYF
NA TRBJ2-7 NA TRBV19 TGTGCCAGTAGTATTAGTTACAGTTCCTACGAGCAGTACTTC CASSISYSSYEQYF
NA TRBJ2-7 NA TRBV9 TGTGCCAGCAGCTCCGGACAGTTCTCCTACGAGCAGTACTTC CASSSGQFSYEQYF
NA TRBJ2-1 once TRBV6-5 TGTGCCAGCAGGCAATTCTCAGGGAGCGGTGAGCAGTTCTTC CASRQFSGSGEQFF
NA TRBJ2-2 NA TRBV18 TGTGCCAGCTCACCAGGCGCAGGAGTGAACACCGGGGAGCTGTTTTTT CASSPGAGVNTGELFF
NA TRBJ1-5 NA TRBV7-2 TGTGCCAGCAGCTTAGTTGGGGCAGGGGTTCATCAGCCCCAGCATTTT CASSLVGAGVHQPQHF
NA TRBJ2-2 NA TRBV7-7 TGTGCCAGCAGCCAGGGGTTCGGGGAGCTGTTTTTT CASSQGFGELFF
NA TRBJ2-7 NA TRBV24-1 TGTGCCACCAGTGATTCGGGCAGGGGAGTTTCCTACGAGCAGTACTTC CATSDSGRGVSYEQYF
NA TRBJ1-2 NA TRBV6-5 TGTGCCAGCAGTTATGGTTCCGAGGGCTATGGCTACACCTTC CASSYGSEGYGYTF
NA TRBJ2-5 NA TRBV12-3/TRBV12-4 TGTGCCAGCACCTCGGCAGGGACGGAGACCCAGTACTTC CASTSAGTETQYF
TRBD1 TRBJ2-1 NA TRBV5-1 TGCGCCAGCAGCCCCGGACAGGGTGTTTACAATGAGCAGTTCTTC CASSPGQGVYNEQFF
NA TRBJ1-1 NA TRBV5-4 TGTGCCAGCAGCCGGATGTCCAGGTTGAACACTGAAGCTTTCTTT CASSRMSRLNTEAFF
NA TRBJ2-7 NA TRBV25-1 TGTGCCAGCAGTGTTGGGGGAAGCTCCTACGAGCAGTACTTC CASSVGGSSYEQYF
TRBD1 TRBJ2-5 NA TRBV28 TGTGCCAGCAGGCGGGACAGGCGAGAGACCCAGTACTTC CASRRDRRETQYF
NA TRBJ2-2 NA TRBV7-6 TGTGCCAGCAGCTTAAATTTCTCCCCCGACGTCCCGAACACCGGGGAGCTGTTTTTT CASSLNFSPDVPNTGELFF